The 13 T cell receptor beta chains presented below share a single source sample, sequenced in a study of post-analysis software for immune sequencing data. For these receptors, no antigen is known. Study outcomes and limitations: Elevated frequency relative to controls characterized roughly 5 TRBV segments in patients, TRBV5-6, TRBV5-1 and TRBV20-1 among them.

The TCR beta cDNA libraries contained unique molecular identifiers. TCRdb independently ran MiXCR on the PCR reads; one entry per CDR3 protein. The table shows hundreds of thousands of distinct CDR3 sequences, with approximately 59% occurring only once. The sequenced sample consisted of blood. The receptor source for this set is a girl aged 2 to 10 with multiple sclerosis.

This clonotype was picked up one time. The V call is TRBV13, the J call TRBJ1-2, with TRBD1 matching 8 bases. The ends lost 6 bases at V and 8 bases at J; junction bases unmatched: 14. The germline V gene encodes CDR1 PRHDT and CDR2 FYEKMQ (reference sequence). This CDR3 spans 15 amino acids. This CDR3 reads CASRDTSQGAPGYTF. The CDR3 bases are TGTGCCAGCAGGGACACTTCTCAGGGGGCGCCGGGCTACACCTTC.

CDR3 amino acids: CASSTLTGAYEQYF. CDR3 DNA sequence: TGCGCCAGCAGTACTCTTACAGGGGCCTACGAGCAGTACTTC. This sequence joins TRBV5-1 and TRBJ2-7, with 7 bases matching TRBD1. The CDR3 has 14 residues. Germline lookup yields CDR1 SGHRS and CDR2 YFSETQ. With 5 bases clipped from V and 2 bases from J, the junction kept 7 bases outside the gene matches.

The chain carries TRBV10-2 and TRBJ2-7; a possible D gene is TRBD2 (5 bases). Trimming cost V 3 bases and J 0 bases, with 18 bases left between them. The CDR3 loop spans 17 amino acids. Germline CDR1 WSHSY, CDR2 SAAADI. CDR3 in amino acids: CASSDGMAGFNSYEQYF. The CDR3, as DNA: TGCGCCAGCAGTGACGGGATGGCGGGCTTTAACTCCTACGAGCAGTACTTC.

This clonotype appeared a few times. V gene TRBV4-2 combines with J gene TRBJ2-1; 10 bases are shared with TRBD2. Germline CDR1 and CDR2: LGHNA and YNFKEQ. Trimming removed 2 bases from V and 5 bases from J; junction bases left unmatched: 3. The CDR3 loop spans 15 amino acids. The CDR3 sequence: CASSQLAGEHNEQFF. In DNA form, the CDR3 reads TGTGCCAGCAGCCAACTAGCGGGAGAACACAATGAGCAGTTCTTC.

This clonotype was counted between two and nine times. The chain combines TRBV20-1 with TRBJ2-1, with 10 positions matching TRBD2. V lost 3 bases to trimming and J lost 0 bases; unmatched junction nucleotides: 11. The CDR3 is 18 amino acids. In germline, CDR1 is DFQATT, CDR2 SNEGSKA (reference sequence). The CDR3 spells CSAREGSGGPLSYNEQFF. For the CDR3, the DNA is TGCAGTGCTAGGGAGGGTAGCGGGGGGCCCCTCTCCTACAATGAGCAGTTCTTC.

The chain has TRBV7-2 and TRBJ1-5; D ambiguous. The CDR3 runs to 14 residues. Trimming shortened V by 3 bases and J by 0 bases, and 6 bases separated the two germline ends. Per germline, CDR1 SGHTA and CDR2 FQGNSA. This CDR3 reads CASSFSRSNQPQHF. The CDR3 DNA reads TGTGCCAGCAGCTTCTCCCGTAGCAATCAGCCCCAGCATTTT.

The rearrangement joins TRBV7-2 to TRBJ1-1, with unresolved D. This CDR3 contains 12 residues. The germline gives CDR1 SGHTA, CDR2 FQGNSA. Trimming left V 1 base short and J 11 bases short, with 11 bases between. The DNA of the CDR3 is TGTGCCAGCAGCTTAGTACACTTGGCCGCTTTCTTT. Amino acid sequence: CASSLVHLAAFF.

The table lists this clonotype with a count of one. V is TRBV24-1 and J is TRBJ2-1, with D perhaps matching TRBD1 (6 bases). Germline V gene lookup returns CDR1 KGHDR and CDR2 SFDVKD. Trimming removed 3 bases at V and 6 bases at J, with 14 bases between. The CDR3 covers 15 residues. The CDR3 sequence is CATSDIPDRSNEQFF. The CDR3 bases are TGTGCCACCAGTGATATACCGGACAGATCCAATGAGCAGTTCTTC.

The V gene is TRBV12-3 or TRBV12-4, the J gene TRBJ1-1, with D possibly matching TRBD1 (5 bases). Trimming stripped 5 bases from V and 4 bases from J, with 14 bases between. The CDR3 contains 14 residues. The CDR3 is CASSPVGGFTEAFF. The CDR3 DNA is TGTGCCAGCAGTCCGGTGGGGGGGTTCACTGAAGCTTTCTTT.

This clonotype was counted a few times. This chain joins TRBV7-3 and TRBJ2-7; perhaps TRBD1 as D (5 bases). V lost 1 base to trimming and J lost 4 bases, with 14 bases between them. Germline CDR1 reads SGHTA; CDR2 reads FQGTGA. The CDR3 spans 15 residues. The CDR3 protein is CASSLSPGLSYEQYF. In nucleotides, the CDR3 is TGTGCCAGCAGCTTAAGCCCAGGGCTCTCTTACGAGCAGTACTTC.

Details on this clonotype: Germline and junction disagree at one end, which may indicate a read error. The chain recombines TRBV2 with TRBJ2-1, with D tentatively TRBD1 (6 bases). The CDR3 totals 15 residues. CDR1 and CDR2 (germline): SNHLY, FYNNEI. This CDR3 reads CASNKGGVGYNEQFF. The CDR3 DNA sequence: TGTGCCAGCAACAAAGGGGGAGTGGGCTACAATGAACAGTTCTTC.

This clonotype has a handful of counts. The chain joins TRBV10-3 to TRBJ2-1; D uncertain. Germline CDR1 and CDR2: ENHRY and SYGVKD. V shed 3 bases and J shed 8 bases, with 8 bases lying between them. The CDR3 is 12 amino acids. The DNA of the CDR3 is TGTGCCATCAGTGAAGTCGGCGATGAGCAGTTCTTC. Protein product: CAISEVGDEQFF.

This clonotype was recorded a few times. V and J are TRBV29-1 and TRBJ2-1; D remains unclear. V was pared by 7 bases and J by 6 bases, with 19 bases between. The length of the CDR3 is 14 residues. The germline V gene encodes CDR1 SQVTM and CDR2 ANQGSEA. The CDR3 loop reads CSGERTYAFNEQFF. The CDR3 DNA follows: TGCAGCGGGGAAAGGACGTACGCTTTCAATGAGCAGTTCTTC.